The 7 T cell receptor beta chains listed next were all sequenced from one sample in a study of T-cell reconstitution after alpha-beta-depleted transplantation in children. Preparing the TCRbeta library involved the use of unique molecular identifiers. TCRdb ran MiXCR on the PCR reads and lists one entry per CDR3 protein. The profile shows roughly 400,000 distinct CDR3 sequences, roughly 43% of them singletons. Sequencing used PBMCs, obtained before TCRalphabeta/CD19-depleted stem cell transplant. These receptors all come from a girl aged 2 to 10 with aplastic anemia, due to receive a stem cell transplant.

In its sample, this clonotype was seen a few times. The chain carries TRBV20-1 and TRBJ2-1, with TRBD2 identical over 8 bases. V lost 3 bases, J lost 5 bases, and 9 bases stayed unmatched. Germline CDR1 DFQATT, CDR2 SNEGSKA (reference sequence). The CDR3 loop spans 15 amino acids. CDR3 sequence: CSARAGVAGNNEQFF. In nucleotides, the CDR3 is TGCAGTGCTAGGGCCGGGGTAGCGGGAAACAATGAGCAGTTCTTC.

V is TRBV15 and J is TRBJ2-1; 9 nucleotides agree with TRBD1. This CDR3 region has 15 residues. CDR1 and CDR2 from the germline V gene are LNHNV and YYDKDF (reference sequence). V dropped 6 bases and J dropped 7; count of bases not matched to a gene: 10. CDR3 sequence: CATRITGQGLNEQFF. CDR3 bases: TGTGCCACCAGAATTACGGGACAGGGATTAAATGAGCAGTTCTTC.

Written as DNA, the CDR3 is TGTGCCAGCAGTGAATCTGGGGTCGGGAACACTGAAGCTTTCTTT. Its protein is CASSESGVGNTEAFF. The chain joins TRBV25-1 to TRBJ1-1; D remains ambiguous. The length of the CDR3 is 15 residues. Germline lookup yields CDR1 MGHDK and CDR2 SYGVNS. V was clipped by 1 base and J by 1 base, with 10 bases between them.

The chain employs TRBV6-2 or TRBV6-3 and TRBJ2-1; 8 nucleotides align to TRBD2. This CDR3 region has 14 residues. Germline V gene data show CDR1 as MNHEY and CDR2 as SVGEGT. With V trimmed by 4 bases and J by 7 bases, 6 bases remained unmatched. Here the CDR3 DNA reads TGTGCCAGCAGTTTCACGGGAGGGCGGAATGAGCAGTTCTTC. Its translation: CASSFTGGRNEQFF.

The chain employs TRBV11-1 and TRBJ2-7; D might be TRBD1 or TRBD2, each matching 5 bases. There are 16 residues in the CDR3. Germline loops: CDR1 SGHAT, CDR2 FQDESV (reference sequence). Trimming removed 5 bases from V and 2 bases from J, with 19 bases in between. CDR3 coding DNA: TGTGCCAGCAGCCCCGCCGGGGCACCGAGTCCCTACGAGCAGTACTTC. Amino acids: CASSPAGAPSPYEQYF.

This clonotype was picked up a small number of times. The CDR3 nucleotides read TGTGCCAGCTCACCAACAATCGAAAAACTGTTTTTT. Translation: CASSPTIEKLFF. The chain is built from TRBV18 and TRBJ1-4; unclear D gene. The V gene's germline CDR1 is KGHSH and CDR2 LQKENI. Trimming pared 2 bases from V and 8 bases from J, leaving 6 bases between. This CDR3 has 12 residues.

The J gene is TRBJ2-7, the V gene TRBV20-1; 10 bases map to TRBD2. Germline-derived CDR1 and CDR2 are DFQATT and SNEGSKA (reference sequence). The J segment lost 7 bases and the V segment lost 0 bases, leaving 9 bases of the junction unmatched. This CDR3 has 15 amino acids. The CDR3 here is CSARERVAGGREQYF. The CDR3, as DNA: TGCAGTGCTAGAGAGAGGGTAGCGGGAGGAAGGGAGCAGTACTTC.